Each of the 18 T cell receptor beta chains below was sequenced from the same sample in a study of CXCR3-negative and CXCR3-positive naive CD8 T cells. General study points: For CXCR3-positive naive cells, TRB CDR3s were more hydrophobic than those of CXCR3-negative naive cells.

The authors prepared UMI-labeled TRB cDNA libraries by 5' RACE. TCRdb re-called the 5' RACE reads and shows each CDR3 protein once, DNA omitted. The sample spans roughly 93,000 distinct CDR3 sequences; the ten largest clones claim 0.95% to 1.4%. Antigen specificity for these receptors is unknown. The sample was naive CXCR3+ CD8+ T cells from blood. Subset denoted: CD45RO-CCR7+CD27+CD95- naive CD8+ T cells expressing CXCR3 (TNR3+). These TCRs come from a human donor in good health. Some clones in this sample may be carry-over from other donors' samples.

This chain connects TRBV19 to TRBJ2-7; TCRdb outputs TRBD2, but without DNA this stays unchecked. The CDR3 loop spans 14 amino acids. Germline lookup yields CDR1 LNHDA and CDR2 SQIVND (reference sequence). CDR3 sequence reads: CASSPWGGSHEQYF.

The chain is built from TRBV7-9 and TRBJ2-7; TCRdb selects TRBD1, and the lack of DNA leaves this call unchecked. Germline CDR1 SEHNR, CDR2 FQNEAQ (reference sequence). The CDR3 has 13 amino acids. CDR3 protein: CASSPPGDYEQYF.

The V call is TRBV29-1, the J call TRBJ2-7; checking the TCRdb D call of TRBD1 is not possible without DNA. Germline-derived CDR1 and CDR2 are SQVTM and ANQGSEA. This CDR3 is 13 amino acids long. CDR3: CSAQGPLTYEQYF.

CDR3 amino acids: CASSVGGTDSYEQYF. This rearrangement joins TRBV9 to TRBJ2-7; the D gene TCRdb calls, TRBD1, cannot be checked with no DNA. CDR1 is SGDLS and CDR2 is YYNGEE in the germline V gene. The CDR3 covers 15 residues.

V and J are TRBV6-6 and TRBJ1-1; TCRdb's D call of TRBD1 is untestable without DNA. The CDR3 is made up of 15 amino acids. Germline CDR1 and CDR2: MNHNY and SVGAGI (reference sequence). The CDR3 here is CASSHPGQQGTEAFF.

The chain carries TRBV7-2 and TRBJ2-5; TCRdb designates TRBD1, a call that cannot be tested without DNA. The CDR3 is made up of 13 amino acids. Germline values: CDR1 SGHTA, CDR2 FQGNSA. CDR3 amino acids: CASSLGPPGQTSF.

V is TRBV29-1 and J is TRBJ2-2. The V gene's germline CDR1 is SQVTM and CDR2 ANQGSEA. The CDR3 totals 12 residues. The CDR3 region is CSVVANTGELFF.

The V call is TRBV29-1, the J call TRBJ2-3. The CDR3 sequence is 13 residues long. Germline-derived CDR1 and CDR2 are SQVTM and ANQGSEA. The CDR3 spells CSVERPTTDTQYF.

The V and J genes are TRBV20-1 and TRBJ2-5; lacking DNA, the TRBD1 call made by TCRdb goes unchecked. CDR3 length: 14 amino acids. CDR1 is DFQATT and CDR2 is SNEGSKA in the germline V gene (reference sequence). The CDR3 spells CSAMTGAPEGTQYF.

The chain employs TRBV19 and TRBJ2-7; the TCRdb call, TRBD2, lacks DNA for checking. The CDR3 sequence is 13 residues long. CDR1 LNHDA and CDR2 SQIVND come from the germline V gene (reference sequence). The CDR3 spells CASSLGLAYEQYF.

The genes are TRBV3-1 and TRBJ2-3; as DNA is missing, the TRBD1 call by TCRdb cannot be tested. This CDR3 is 19 amino acids long. The germline gives CDR1 LGHDT, CDR2 YNNKEL (reference sequence). The CDR3 is CASSQDREDGTGDTDTQYF.

J is TRBJ1-1 and V is TRBV6-2 or TRBV6-3; TCRdb's D gene call, TRBD1, goes unchecked for lack of DNA. CDR3 length equals 17 residues. Germline lookup yields CDR1 MNHEY and CDR2 SVGEGT. The CDR3 region is CASKVGGTLGWDTEAFF.

This chain connects TRBV29-1 to TRBJ2-2; TCRdb picks TRBD2, but there is no DNA to check that call. The CDR3 contains 14 residues. The germline gives CDR1 SQVTM, CDR2 ANQGSEA. The CDR3 sequence is CSVETSGVTGELFF.

The rearrangement links TRBV6-6 to TRBJ1-2; without DNA, the TCRdb call of TRBD1 cannot be checked. CDR3 length: 17 residues. The V gene's germline CDR1 is MNHNY and CDR2 SVGAGI (reference sequence). This CDR3 reads CASSYGAGGLSNYGYTF.

V usage is TRBV7-8 and J usage is TRBJ2-3; with no DNA, the TCRdb D assignment of TRBD1 cannot be verified. Germline V CDR1 and CDR2: SGHVS, FQNEAQ. This CDR3 comprises 17 residues. CDR3 amino acids: CASSLEAGLPPGDTQYF.

The chain joins TRBV29-1 to TRBJ1-2; absent DNA, TCRdb's TRBD1 call cannot be checked. CDR1 is SQVTM, CDR2 ANQGSEA, per germline. This CDR3 contains 12 residues. The chain's CDR3 is CSVDRGPYGYTF. The whole variable domain, remainder taken from reference TRBV29-1 and TRBJ1-2, is SAVISQKPSRDICQRGTSLTIQCQVDSQVTMMFWYRQQPGQSLTLIATANQGSEATYESGFVIDKFPISRPNLTFSTLTVSNMSPEDSSIYLCSVDRGPYGYTFGSGTRLTVV.

The J gene is TRBJ2-5, the V gene TRBV3-2. TRBV3-2 is a known pseudogene. CDR3 length equals 16 residues. The CDR3 here is CASSQESSGDQETQYF.

This chain joins TRBV25-1 and TRBJ1-2; TCRdb names TRBD1, which stays unverified in the absence of DNA. CDR1 and CDR2 (germline): MGHDK, SYGVNS. The CDR3 covers 13 residues. The CDR3 here is CLSSPQGFYGYTF.